These 14 T cell receptor beta chains share one sample of origin, sequenced in a study of chemoradiotherapy in HPV16-positive cancers (dated by TCRdb to the early 2020s). Library generation was performed with the immunoSEQ multiplex PCR assay. Sourced from immuneACCESS, this table was stored by TCRdb with only in-frame sequences that have V and J called. A share of the clones is absent; for the studies checked, an unresolved V gene accounts for under half, and the remainder has no known explanation. This sample has approximately 9,600 clones in its table, and about 80% of those were observed once. The ten largest account for roughly 13% of the sample. The sample was tumor tissue, taken from a patient who underwent chemoradiotherapy. The receptors originated from a human donor with HPV-associated anogenital cancer.

This clone was detected once. This sequence joins TRBV7-9 and TRBJ2-1; no definite D call. The germline V gene encodes CDR1 SEHNR and CDR2 FQNEAQ (reference sequence). Trimming removed 4 bases at V and 0 bases at J, with 10 bases between. This CDR3 comprises 15 residues. CDR3 coding DNA: TGTGCCAGCAGCTCCGGGCCAGACTCCTACAATGAGCAGTTCTTC. Amino acids: CASSSGPDSYNEQFF.

The chain couples TRBV30 to TRBJ2-1; no definite D call. CDR1 is GTSNPN, CDR2 SVGIG, per germline (reference sequence). Trimming left V 2 bases short and J 8 bases short, with 10 bases between. The CDR3 covers 12 residues. The CDR3 is CAWSSRTDEQFF. The CDR3 coding sequence is TGTGCCTGGAGTAGCCGCACGGATGAGCAGTTCTTC.

This clone was seen only a few times. J is TRBJ2-6 and V is TRBV5-4, with a tentative D call TRBD1 (6 bases). The V and J ends lost 3 bases and 2 bases respectively, with 9 bases between them. Germline CDR1 SGHNT, CDR2 YYREEE (reference sequence). The CDR3 extends over 15 amino acids. CDR3 nucleotides: TGTGCCAGCAGCTCGACAGGAGCTGGGGCCAACGTCCTGACTTTC. Its protein product is CASSSTGAGANVLTF.

The CDR3 DNA reads as TGTGCCATCAGTGATGGGGCCCCCTATGGCTACACCTTC. Its translation is CAISDGAPYGYTF. This chain uses TRBV10-3 with TRBJ1-2, with D possibly being TRBD1 (5 bases). V lost 3 bases, J lost 4 bases, and 9 bases lay in between. Germline CDR1 is ENHRY and CDR2 is SYGVKD. This CDR3 spans 13 amino acids.

The genes are TRBV19 and TRBJ1-4; D not resolved. V was trimmed by 6 bases and J by 3 bases, leaving 11 bases between them. The CDR3 length is 14 residues. The V gene's germline CDR1 is LNHDA and CDR2 SQIVND (reference sequence). The CDR3 nucleotides are TGTGCCAGTAGCATCTGGAGGGCTAATGAAAAACTGTTTTTT. Encoded protein: CASSIWRANEKLFF.

The chain couples TRBV28 to TRBJ1-5, with D hard to call. Trimming took off 5 bases at V and 4 bases at J, with 12 bases between the two ends. The CDR3 has 14 amino acids. The V gene's germline CDR1 is MDHEN and CDR2 SYDVKM. CDR3 sequence (DNA): TGTGCCAGCAGTACCACCGCCGAAAATCAGCCCCAGCATTTT. This translates into CASSTTAENQPQHF.

The chain carries TRBV18 and TRBJ1-2; D gene uncertain. The CDR3 consists of 14 residues. Germline CDR1 is KGHSH and CDR2 is LQKENI. Trimming cost V 2 bases and J 2 bases, with 9 bases left between them. CDR3 bases: TGTGCCAGCTCACCAGCCGGGCAGAACTATGGCTACACCTTC. As protein: CASSPAGQNYGYTF.

The chain is built from TRBV27 and TRBJ1-6, with TRBD1 matching over 9 bases. V was pared by 6 bases and J by 7 bases, with 13 bases of the junction left unmatched. The CDR3 runs 17 residues. Germline loops: CDR1 MNHEY, CDR2 SMNVEV (reference sequence). The CDR3 DNA reads TGTGCCAGCAGCCTTGGGGCACAGGGGGCGAGGAATTCACCCCTCCACTTT. Its translation is CASSLGAQGARNSPLHF.

This chain uses TRBV2 with TRBJ1-1; TRBD1 is a possible D gene (6 bases). The V gene's germline CDR1 is SNHLY and CDR2 FYNNEI. V was cut by 2 bases and J by 2 bases, with 12 bases left in between. This CDR3 contains 15 residues. CDR3: CASSESGALNTEAFF. CDR3 nucleotides: TGTGCCAGCAGTGAATCGGGGGCCCTTAACACTGAAGCTTTCTTT.

This clone was seen only a few times. The chain recombines TRBV7-2 with TRBJ2-3; D unclear. The CDR3 totals 13 residues. Looked up from germline, CDR1 is SGHTA and CDR2 is FQGNSA. V was pared by 7 bases and J by 5 bases, with 13 bases between. CDR3 sequence (DNA): TGTGCCAGCAACACCGTCGAGAGAGATACGCAGTATTTT. As protein: CASNTVERDTQYF.

CDR3 nucleotides: TGTGCCAGTAGTATGGGACGTACAGATACGCAGTATTTT. Its protein is CASSMGRTDTQYF. This chain joins TRBV19 and TRBJ2-3; D is tentatively TRBD1 or TRBD2 (5 bases each). V was cut by 3 bases and J by 3 bases, with 7 bases left in between. The germline CDR1 and CDR2 sequences are LNHDA and SQIVND (reference sequence). This CDR3 comprises 13 residues.

The genes are TRBV4-1 and TRBJ2-6; D gene uncertain. The CDR3 contains 18 residues. Trimming shortened V by 1 base and J by 2 bases, and 15 bases separated the two germline ends. Looked up from germline, CDR1 is MGHRA and CDR2 is YSYEKL. As DNA, the CDR3 is TGCGCCAGCAGCCAAGTCGGGCAGGCCCGGCCTGGGGCCAACGTCCTGACTTTC. Its translation: CASSQVGQARPGANVLTF.

J is TRBJ1-2 and V is TRBV28; 7 nucleotides align to TRBD1. J lost 8 bases, V lost 6 bases, and 12 bases had no gene match. The CDR3 sequence is 14 residues long. The germline V gene has CDR1 MDHEN and CDR2 SYDVKM. The CDR3 nucleotides are TGTGCCAGCAGACCAACAGGGGCTTTGGGAGGCTACACCTTC. It yields the protein CASRPTGALGGYTF.

The chain joins TRBV28 to TRBJ1-5; 12 bases agree with TRBD1. V lost 7 bases to trimming and J lost 6 bases; unmatched junction nucleotides: 13. CDR3 length equals 17 residues. The V gene's germline CDR1 is MDHEN and CDR2 SYDVKM. CDR3 protein: CASILAGTGGRGQPQHF. In nucleotides, the CDR3 is TGTGCCAGCATCCTCGCCGGGACAGGGGGCCGGGGTCAGCCCCAGCATTTT.